The 23 T cell receptor beta chains below all came from one sample that was sequenced in a study of T cell changes during pregnancy in multiple sclerosis. Data came from immunoSEQ multiplex PCR; TCRdb stores just in-frame clones and leaves some out. The sample holds tens of thousands of clones, more than 75% seen once. This sample comprised peripheral blood, obtained in the third trimester of pregnancy. Every receptor here comes from a female donor with multiple sclerosis, enrolled in a pregnancy study.

The rearrangement links TRBV7-2 to TRBJ2-3, with a possible D match to TRBD2 (6 bases). V was cut by 4 bases and J by 7 bases, with 18 bases left in between. In germline, CDR1 is SGHTA, CDR2 FQGNSA. The CDR3 runs 15 residues. The CDR3 protein is CASSSYRLRGNTQYF. The CDR3, as DNA: TGTGCCAGCAGCTCCTATCGGTTACGCGGGAATACGCAGTATTTT. Variable domain in full (rest from reference TRBV7-2 and TRBJ2-3): GAGVSQSPSNKVTEKGKDVELRCDPISGHTALYWYRQSLGQGLEFLIYFQGNSAPDKSGLPSDRFSAERTGGSVSTLTIQRTQQEDSAVYLCASSSYRLRGNTQYFGPGTRLTVL.

This sequence joins TRBV5-1 and TRBJ2-3; 8 nucleotides agree with TRBD2. Trimming at V came to 0 bases and at J to 0 bases, leaving 3 bases not matched to a gene. The germline V gene has CDR1 SGHRS and CDR2 YFSETQ. This CDR3 region has 16 residues. The CDR3: CASSLAGGGSTDTQYF. The CDR3, as DNA: TGCGCCAGCAGCTTGGCTGGCGGGGGGAGCACAGATACGCAGTATTTT.

V gene TRBV2 combines with J gene TRBJ1-1; maybe TRBD1 (5 bases). The CDR3 consists of 13 residues. V lost 8 bases, J lost 7 bases, and 17 bases lay in between. Germline V gene lookup returns CDR1 SNHLY and CDR2 FYNNEI. This CDR3 is CASLKGRRGEAFF. DNA of the CDR3: TGTGCCAGCCTTAAAGGTCGAAGGGGTGAAGCTTTCTTT.

This chain joins TRBV10-3 and TRBJ1-6; no definite D call. Per the germline V gene, CDR1 is ENHRY and CDR2 is SYGVKD. CDR3 length: 14 amino acids. Trimming stripped 4 bases from V and 7 bases from J, with 11 bases between. The CDR3 bases are TGTGCCATCAGTGTAGAGGTTAAAAATTCACCCCTCCACTTT. The encoded protein is CAISVEVKNSPLHF.

V is TRBV2 and J is TRBJ1-6, with 8 bases fitting TRBD1. The ends lost 1 base at V and 0 bases at J; junction bases unmatched: 5. CDR3 size: 18 residues. Germline assignment: CDR1 SNHLY and CDR2 FYNNEI. The CDR3 DNA follows: TGTGCCAGCAGTGAAGTCAGGGGGCCGAGCTCCTATAATTCACCCCTCCACTTT. Translation: CASSEVRGPSSYNSPLHF. Full variable domain (missing parts from reference TRBV2 and TRBJ1-6): EPEVTQTPSHQVTQMGQEVILRCVPISNHLYFYWYRQILGQKVEFLVSFYNNEISEKSEIFDDQFSVERPDGSNFTLKIRSTKLEDSAMYFCASSEVRGPSSYNSPLHFGNGTRLTVT.

V and J are TRBV18 and TRBJ1-4; TRBD1 agrees at 10 bases. CDR1 is KGHSH and CDR2 is LQKENI in the germline V gene. The CDR3 totals 13 residues. Trimming took 4 bases from V and 8 from J; bases not matched to a gene: 1. The CDR3 spells CASSRDRGEKLFF. The CDR3 coding sequence is TGTGCCAGCTCACGGGACAGGGGCGAAAAACTGTTTTTT.

This clone has more than one count but fewer than ten. The gene calls are TRBV28 and TRBJ2-7; 7 bases are shared with TRBD2. The V gene end was trimmed by 2 bases and the J gene end by 3 bases; junction bases not matched to a gene: 4. Germline-derived CDR1 and CDR2 are MDHEN and SYDVKM. The CDR3 totals 14 residues. The CDR3 loop is CASSLAGEIYEQYF. The DNA for the CDR3 is TGTGCCAGCAGTTTAGCGGGGGAAATCTACGAGCAGTACTTC.

The chain carries TRBV7-2 and TRBJ1-1; D is uncertain. The CDR3 contains 13 residues. Trimming took 4 bases from V and 10 from J, leaving 16 bases between them. Germline lookup yields CDR1 SGHTA and CDR2 FQGNSA. The CDR3 bases are TGTGCCAGCAGCTCCCGGGCGGGTGCTCCAGCTTTCTTT. This codes for CASSSRAGAPAFF.

The CDR3 DNA reads TGTGCCAGCAGAACCGGGACGGGGGTCAACGAGCAGTACTTC. Amino acid sequence: CASRTGTGVNEQYF. The rearrangement joins TRBV5-4 to TRBJ2-7, with D tentatively TRBD2 (6 bases). The V gene's germline CDR1 is SGHNT and CDR2 YYREEE (reference sequence). CDR3 length: 14 residues. The ends were cut back, 5 bases at V and 5 bases at J, with 17 bases in the middle. The variable domain in full, with the rest retrieved from reference TRBV5-4 and TRBJ2-7, is ETGVTQSPTHLIKTRGQQVTLRCSSQSGHNTVSWYQQALGQGPQFIFQYYREEENGRGNFPPRFSGLQFPNYSSELNVNALELDDSALYLCASRTGTGVNEQYFGPGTRLTVT.

The V and J genes are TRBV6-5 and TRBJ1-2; D might be TRBD1 (5 bases). V dropped 6 bases and J dropped 2 bases, with 13 bases sitting between them. CDR1 and CDR2 (germline): MNHEY, SVGAGI. This CDR3 comprises 14 residues. CDR3 loop: CASRTGGGNYGYTF. The CDR3 nucleotides read TGTGCCAGCAGAACGGGGGGAGGAAACTATGGCTACACCTTC.

In DNA form, the CDR3 reads TGTGCCAGCAGCTTGGGGACTAGCTATGGCTACACCTTC. Translating gives CASSLGTSYGYTF. The J gene is TRBJ1-2, the V gene TRBV7-2; possible D gene TRBD1, 5 bases. This CDR3 is built from 13 residues. Germline V gene sequence: CDR1 SGHTA, CDR2 FQGNSA. The ends were cut back, 3 bases at V and 4 bases at J, with 9 bases in the middle.

This rearrangement joins TRBV4-1 to TRBJ2-5; tentative D call: TRBD1 (6 bases). From germline, CDR1 is MGHRA and CDR2 YSYEKL. V shed 0 bases and J shed 5 bases, with 16 bases lying between them. This CDR3 region has 16 residues. The CDR3 sequence is CASSQDRWGLEETQYF. The CDR3 nucleotides are TGCGCCAGCAGCCAAGATCGGTGGGGGCTGGAGGAGACCCAGTACTTC.

The rearrangement uses TRBV11-2 and TRBJ1-1; D gene unclear. Germline CDR1 and CDR2: SGHAT and FQNNGV. The CDR3 consists of 12 residues. V was pared by 5 bases and J by 7 bases, with 11 bases between. The DNA of the CDR3 is TGTGCCAGCAGCCCCCTGAGGAATGAAGCTTTCTTT. Translated: CASSPLRNEAFF.

V gene TRBV2 combines with J gene TRBJ1-3; D unclear. Germline-derived CDR1 and CDR2 are SNHLY and FYNNEI. V was pared by 5 bases and J by 0 bases, with 8 bases between. The CDR3 totals 14 residues. CDR3 loop: CASSKEISGNTIYF. CDR3 DNA: TGTGCCAGCAGTAAGGAGATCTCTGGAAACACCATATATTTT.

V is TRBV29-1 and J is TRBJ2-5; 8 bases fit TRBD1. V gave up 4 bases and J gave up 5 bases; unmatched junction bases: 3. The CDR3 is 12 residues long. Germline V gene sequence: CDR1 SQVTM, CDR2 ANQGSEA. The CDR3 nucleotides are TGCAGCGTTGTAACAGGGGGGGAGACCCAGTACTTC. Its translation is CSVVTGGETQYF.

This chain joins TRBV11-2 and TRBJ1-1; unclear D gene. The germline V and J ends were trimmed by 5 bases and 4 bases, with 14 bases remaining between them. Germline loops: CDR1 SGHAT, CDR2 FQNNGV. CDR3 length equals 14 residues. The CDR3, as DNA: TGTGCCAGCAGCCAATTATCGGGGATCACTGAAGCTTTCTTT. Translated, it gives CASSQLSGITEAFF.

The V and J genes are TRBV10-3 and TRBJ1-5, with 8 bases fitting TRBD1. With V trimmed by 0 bases and J by 3 bases, 4 bases remained unmatched. CDR1 is ENHRY, CDR2 SYGVKD, per germline. CDR3 length: 16 amino acids. Written as DNA, the CDR3 is TGTGCCATCAGTGAGTCGACAGGGGCGAACAATCAGCCCCAGCATTTT. Amino acids: CAISESTGANNQPQHF.

V and J are TRBV13 and TRBJ1-2; D possibly corresponds to TRBD1 (5 bases). The CDR3 runs to 15 residues. Germline-derived CDR1 and CDR2 are PRHDT and FYEKMQ (reference sequence). V was shortened by 2 bases and J by 8 bases, with 18 bases between the two germline ends. The CDR3: CASSLKERGYNGYTF. The CDR3 nucleotides are TGTGCCAGCAGCTTAAAGGAAAGGGGCTACAACGGCTACACCTTC.

The gene calls are TRBV18 and TRBJ2-2; D perhaps matches TRBD2 (6 bases). Germline lookup yields CDR1 KGHSH and CDR2 LQKENI. The ends were cut back, 8 bases at V and 0 bases at J, with 13 bases in the middle. The CDR3 totals 15 residues. In DNA form, the CDR3 reads TGTGCCAGCCGTGACGGGGGTACGAACACCGGGGAGCTGTTTTTT. It translates to CASRDGGTNTGELFF.

This chain joins TRBV5-4 and TRBJ1-2; 7 positions match TRBD1. Germline V lookup: CDR1 SGHNT, CDR2 YYREEE (reference sequence). This CDR3 is 14 amino acids long. V shed 5 bases, J shed 7 bases, and the junction held 11 bases outside the gene matches. The chain's CDR3 is CASSSLQGKRGYTF. In nucleotides, the CDR3 is TGTGCCAGCAGTTCCCTACAGGGGAAACGTGGCTACACCTTC. The full variable domain, in which reference TRBV5-4 and TRBJ1-2 provide the parts outside the CDR3, is ETGVTQSPTHLIKTRGQQVTLRCSSQSGHNTVSWYQQALGQGPQFIFQYYREEENGRGNFPPRFSGLQFPNYSSELNVNALELDDSALYLCASSSLQGKRGYTFGSGTRLTVV.

V usage is TRBV4-2 and J usage is TRBJ2-1; D unresolved. Trimming took 4 bases from V and 2 from J, leaving 15 bases between them. The CDR3 is 16 residues long. Germline V gene lookup returns CDR1 LGHNA and CDR2 YNFKEQ. The CDR3 loop is CASSPRHSPAYNEQFF. The CDR3 nucleotides are TGTGCCAGCAGCCCCCGACACTCTCCGGCCTACAATGAGCAGTTCTTC.

The V gene is TRBV9, the J gene TRBJ1-1; D remains unclear. Trimming removed 0 bases at V and 3 bases at J, with 3 bases between. The CDR3 contains 12 residues. The V gene's germline CDR1 is SGDLS and CDR2 YYNGEE. The CDR3 spells CASSVADTEAFF. In nucleotides, the CDR3 is TGTGCCAGCAGCGTAGCGGACACTGAAGCTTTCTTT.

This chain joins TRBV5-5 and TRBJ1-4; D is perhaps TRBD1 (5 bases). The CDR3 sequence is 14 residues long. Germline values: CDR1 SGHKS, CDR2 YYEKEE (reference sequence). V shed 1 base and J shed 7 bases, with 11 bases lying between them. CDR3 nucleotides: TGTGCCAGCAGCTTGTGGTGGACATCTGAAAAACTGTTTTTT. It codes for CASSLWWTSEKLFF.